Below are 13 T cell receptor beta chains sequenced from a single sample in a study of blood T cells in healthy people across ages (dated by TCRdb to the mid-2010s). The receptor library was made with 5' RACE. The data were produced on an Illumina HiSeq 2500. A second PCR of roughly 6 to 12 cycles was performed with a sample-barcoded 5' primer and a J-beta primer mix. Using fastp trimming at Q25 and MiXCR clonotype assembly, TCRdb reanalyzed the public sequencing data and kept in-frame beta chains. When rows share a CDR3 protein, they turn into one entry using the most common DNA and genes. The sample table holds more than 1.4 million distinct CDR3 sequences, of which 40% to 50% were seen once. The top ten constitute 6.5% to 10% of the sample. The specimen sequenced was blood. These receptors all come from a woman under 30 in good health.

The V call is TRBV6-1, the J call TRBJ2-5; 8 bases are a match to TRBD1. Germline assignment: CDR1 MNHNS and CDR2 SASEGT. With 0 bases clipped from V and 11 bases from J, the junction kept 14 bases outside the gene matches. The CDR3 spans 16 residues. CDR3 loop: CASSEAGVRGHGEQYF. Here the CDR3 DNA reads TGTGCCAGCAGTGAAGCAGGAGTCAGGGGGCACGGGGAGCAGTACTTC.

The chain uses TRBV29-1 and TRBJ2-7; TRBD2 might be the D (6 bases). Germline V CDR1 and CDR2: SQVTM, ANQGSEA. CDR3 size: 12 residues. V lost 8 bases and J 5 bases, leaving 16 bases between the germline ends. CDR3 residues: CSTTGTSDEQYF. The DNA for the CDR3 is TGCAGCACCACCGGGACTTCCGACGAGCAGTACTTC.

The CDR3 region has the DNA TGTGCCAGCACCACTCGAGCGTCTAGCACAGATACGCAGTATTTT. It yields the protein CASTTRASSTDTQYF. The gene calls are TRBV27 and TRBJ2-3, with D uncertain. V lost 7 bases and J lost 0, with 14 bases in between. CDR3 length equals 15 residues. Per the germline V gene, CDR1 is MNHEY and CDR2 is SMNVEV (reference sequence).

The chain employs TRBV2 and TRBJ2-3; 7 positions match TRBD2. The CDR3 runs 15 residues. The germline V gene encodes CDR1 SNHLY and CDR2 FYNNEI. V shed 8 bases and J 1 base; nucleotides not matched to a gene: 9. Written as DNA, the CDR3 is TGTGCCAGCTCGAACGCGGGAGTACGCACAGATACGCAGTATTTT. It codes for CASSNAGVRTDTQYF.

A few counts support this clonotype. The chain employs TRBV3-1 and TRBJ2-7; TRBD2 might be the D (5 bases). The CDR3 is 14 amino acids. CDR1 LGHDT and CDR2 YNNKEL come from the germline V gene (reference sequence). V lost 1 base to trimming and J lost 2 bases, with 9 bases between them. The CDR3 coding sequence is TGTGCCAGCAGCCAAGGTCCTAGCCCCTACGAGCAGTACTTC. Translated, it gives CASSQGPSPYEQYF.

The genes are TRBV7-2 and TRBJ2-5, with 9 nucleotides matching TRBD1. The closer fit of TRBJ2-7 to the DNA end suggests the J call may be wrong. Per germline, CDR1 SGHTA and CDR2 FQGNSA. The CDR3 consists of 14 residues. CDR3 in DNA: TGTGCCAGCAGCTTGGAGGACAGGGGCGACGAGCAGTACTTC. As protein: CASSLEDRGDEQYF.

The CDR3 is CASSAAGGAGELFF. The CDR3 coding sequence is TGTGCCAGCAGTGCGGCGGGGGGTGCCGGGGAGCTGTTTTTT. The genes are TRBV12-3 or TRBV12-4 and TRBJ2-2; 8 positions agree with TRBD2. V gave up 5 bases and J gave up 6 bases; unmatched junction bases: 5. CDR3 size: 14 residues.

The CDR3 DNA follows: TGTGCCAGCAGTGCCACAGGGGAGCCCCTCCACTTT. It yields the protein CASSATGEPLHF. The V and J genes are TRBV25-1 and TRBJ1-6; 7 positions agree with TRBD1. V lost 4 bases and J lost 13; bases outside the gene matches: 4. This CDR3 has 12 residues. Germline assignment: CDR1 MGHDK and CDR2 SYGVNS.

The CDR3 DNA sequence: TGCACCCTAGGGGGGGCGGCCGGGGAGCTGTTTTTT. Its protein is CTLGGAAGELFF. This sequence joins TRBV29-1 and TRBJ2-2; D may be TRBD2 (7 bases). CDR3 length: 12 amino acids. Germline assignment: CDR1 SQVTM and CDR2 ANQGSEA.

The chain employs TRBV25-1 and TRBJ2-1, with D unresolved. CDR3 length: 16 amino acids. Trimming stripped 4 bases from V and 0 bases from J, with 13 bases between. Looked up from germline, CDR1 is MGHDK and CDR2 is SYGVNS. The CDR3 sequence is CASSGGSPSSYNEQFF. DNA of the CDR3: TGTGCCAGCAGTGGGGGTAGCCCCAGCTCCTACAATGAGCAGTTCTTC.

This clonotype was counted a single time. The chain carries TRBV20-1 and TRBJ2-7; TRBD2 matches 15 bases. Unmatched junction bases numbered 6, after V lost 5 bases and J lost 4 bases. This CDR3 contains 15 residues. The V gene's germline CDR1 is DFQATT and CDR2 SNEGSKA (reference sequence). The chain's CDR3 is CSASGLAGGRYEQYF. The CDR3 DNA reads TGCAGTGCTTCAGGACTAGCGGGGGGGAGGTACGAGCAGTACTTC.

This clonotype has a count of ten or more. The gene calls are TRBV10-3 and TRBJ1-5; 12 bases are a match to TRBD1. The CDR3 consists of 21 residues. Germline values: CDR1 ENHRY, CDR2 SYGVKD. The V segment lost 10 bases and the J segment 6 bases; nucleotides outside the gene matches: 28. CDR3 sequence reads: CATRDRGRLSGEDLISQPQHF. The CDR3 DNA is TGTGCCACACGGGACAGGGGGCGCCTATCAGGCGAGGACCTAATAAGTCAGCCCCAGCATTTT.

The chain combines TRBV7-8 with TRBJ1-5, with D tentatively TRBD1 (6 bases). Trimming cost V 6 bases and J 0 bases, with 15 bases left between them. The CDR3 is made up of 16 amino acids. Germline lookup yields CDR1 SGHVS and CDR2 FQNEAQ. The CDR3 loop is CASSPDSGNSNQPQHF. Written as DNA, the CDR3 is TGTGCCAGCAGTCCGGACAGCGGAAATAGCAATCAGCCCCAGCATTTT.